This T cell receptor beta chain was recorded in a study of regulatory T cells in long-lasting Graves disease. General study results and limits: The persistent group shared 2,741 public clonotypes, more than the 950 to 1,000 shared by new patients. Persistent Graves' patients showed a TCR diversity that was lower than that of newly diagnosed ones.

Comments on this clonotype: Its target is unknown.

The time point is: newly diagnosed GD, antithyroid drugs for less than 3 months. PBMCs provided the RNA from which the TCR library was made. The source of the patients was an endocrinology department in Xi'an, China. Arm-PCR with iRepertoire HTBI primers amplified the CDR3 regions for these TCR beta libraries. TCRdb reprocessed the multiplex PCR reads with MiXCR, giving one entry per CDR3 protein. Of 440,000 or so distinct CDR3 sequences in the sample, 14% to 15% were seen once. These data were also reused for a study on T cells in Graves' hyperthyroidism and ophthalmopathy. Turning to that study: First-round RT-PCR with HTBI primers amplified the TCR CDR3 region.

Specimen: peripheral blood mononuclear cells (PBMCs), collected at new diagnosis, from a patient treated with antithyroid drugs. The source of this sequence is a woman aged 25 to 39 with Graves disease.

The CDR3 DNA sequence: TGTGCCAGCAGCCAAGACGGGATTGTGGCTTTCTTT. Translation: CASSQDGIVAFF. The chain couples TRBV3-1 to TRBJ1-1, with D unclear. CDR1 is LGHDT and CDR2 is YNNKEL in the germline V gene (reference sequence). The ends were cut back, 0 bases at V and 11 bases at J, with 10 bases in the middle. The CDR3 is made up of 12 amino acids.